This T cell receptor (beta chain) was sequenced for a study of cytomegalovirus exposure and HLA in healthy donors. Study-level points and caveats: The study put 150 to 200 TCR beta chains on its list as cytomegalovirus-associated. Within the approximately 130 validation repertoires, first-cohort TCR clusters tended to co-occur, according to a later analysis.

The CDR3 is made up of 13 amino acids. CDR1 is MDHEN and CDR2 is SYDVKM in the germline V gene. Deletions cut 7 bases from V and 1 base from J, with 7 bases between. Regarding this clone: Antigen: not known.

Generated by immunoSEQ multiplex PCR, the TCRdb table keeps only in-frame clones and is missing some. The sample shows 250,000 or so clones, almost 90% of them seen only once. The source material was PBMCs. This clonotype originated in a woman aged 18-29 years in good health and CMV-seronegative. The rearrangement links TRBV28 to TRBJ2-2; D gene ambiguous. DNA of the CDR3: TGTGCCAGCATAACACAGAACACCGGGGAGCTGTTTTTT. Translation: CASITQNTGELFF.